This TCR beta chain was captured in a study of preoperative IRX-2 immunotherapy in early breast cancer. Here immunoSEQ multiplex PCR was the method, and the copy in TCRdb shows in-frame clones only, minus some. The table records some 29,000 clones, roughly 89% of them present only once. The treatment: preoperative locoregional IRX-2 cytokine immunotherapy. Patients received preoperative, locoregional IRX-2 cytokine immunotherapy in a phase Ib study. CDR1 and CDR2 (germline): LGHNT, FRNRAP. The CDR3 is 11 residues long. The V gene lost 3 bases and the J gene lost 5 bases, with 1 base spanning the gap. This sequence joins TRBV12-5 and TRBJ1-4; D unresolved. The origin of this receptor is a human donor with breast cancer. The specimen was collected from a patient treated with IRX-2 immunotherapy. The CDR3 spells CASGFNEKLFF. The CDR3 nucleotides read TGTGCTAGTGGTTTCAATGAAAAACTGTTTTTT. The entire variable domain, with the rest obtained from reference TRBV12-5 and TRBJ1-4, is as follows: DARVTQTPRHKVTEMGQEVTMRCQPILGHNTVFWYRQTMMQGLELLAYFRNRAPLDDSGMPKDRFSAEMPDATLATLKIQPSEPRDSAVYFCASGFNEKLFFGSGTQLSVL.